This T cell receptor beta chain was found in a study of T-cell memory formation after mild COVID-19. Study-wide context: Most TCR clusters belonged to a single donor. Study-wide results and caveats: Whether day 37 second-wave clones are SARS-CoV-2-specific was not confirmed. Pre-infection memory harbored some responding clones, suggesting cross-reactive memory joined.

Trimming took off 7 bases at V and 0 bases at J, with 13 bases between the two ends. Germline CDR1 reads MNHNY; CDR2 reads SVGAGI (reference sequence). CDR3 length: 15 amino acids. This clonotype was observed a handful of times. Its antigen is not known. Via MiXCR, TCRdb re-called the 5' RACE reads, giving one row per CDR3 protein. This sample has about 430,000 distinct CDR3 sequences, with approximately 25% found just once. Source material: PBMCs or a T cell subset sorted from them (not recorded which). The receptor comes from an adult woman who had mild COVID-19 (a few samples of this study predate the infection). Cell type and time point are not known. The V and J genes are TRBV6-6 and TRBJ1-5; TRBD1 is a possible D gene (5 bases). CDR3 region: CASKRTRNSNQPQHF. The DNA of the CDR3 is TGTGCCAGCAAGCGGACAAGAAATAGCAATCAGCCCCAGCATTTT.